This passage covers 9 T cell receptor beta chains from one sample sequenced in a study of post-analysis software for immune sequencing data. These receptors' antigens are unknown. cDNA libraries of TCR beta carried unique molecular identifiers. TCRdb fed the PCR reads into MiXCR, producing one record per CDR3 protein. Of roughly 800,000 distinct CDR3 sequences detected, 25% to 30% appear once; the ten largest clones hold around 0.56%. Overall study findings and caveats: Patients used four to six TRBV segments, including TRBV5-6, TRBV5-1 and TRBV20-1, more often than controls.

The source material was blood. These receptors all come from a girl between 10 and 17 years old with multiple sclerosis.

CDR3 in amino acids: CSVGRTGSDGYTF. The CDR3 DNA is TGCAGCGTTGGGCGGACAGGGAGCGATGGCTACACCTTC. The rearrangement links TRBV29-1 to TRBJ1-2, with 8 positions matching TRBD1. Germline V lookup: CDR1 SQVTM, CDR2 ANQGSEA. The CDR3 is 13 residues long. J was trimmed by 6 bases and V by 4 bases; bases with no gene match: 7.

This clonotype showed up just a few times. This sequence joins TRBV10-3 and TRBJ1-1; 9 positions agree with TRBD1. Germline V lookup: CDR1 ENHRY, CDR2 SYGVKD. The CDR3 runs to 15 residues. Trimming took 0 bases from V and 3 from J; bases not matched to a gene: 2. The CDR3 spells CAISESRTGDTEAFF. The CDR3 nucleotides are TGTGCCATCAGTGAGTCCCGGACAGGGGACACTGAAGCTTTCTTT.

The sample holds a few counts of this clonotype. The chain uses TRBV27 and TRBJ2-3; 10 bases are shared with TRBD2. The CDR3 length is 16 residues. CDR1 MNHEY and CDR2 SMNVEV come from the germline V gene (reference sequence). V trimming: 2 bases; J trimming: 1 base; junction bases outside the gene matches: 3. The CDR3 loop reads CASSLSGGAGTDTQYF. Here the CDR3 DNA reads TGTGCCAGCAGTTTAAGCGGGGGGGCAGGCACAGATACGCAGTATTTT.

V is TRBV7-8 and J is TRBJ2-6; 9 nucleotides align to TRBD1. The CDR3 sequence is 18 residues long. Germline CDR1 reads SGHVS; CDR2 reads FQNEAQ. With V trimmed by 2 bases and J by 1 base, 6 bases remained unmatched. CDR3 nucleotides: TGTGCCAGCAGCTTATCTTCGACAGGGGGGTCTGGGGCCAACGTCCTGACTTTC. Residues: CASSLSSTGGSGANVLTF. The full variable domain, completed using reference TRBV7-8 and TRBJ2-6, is GAGVSQSPRYKVAKRGQDVALRCDPISGHVSLFWYQQALGQGPEFLTYFQNEAQLDKSGLPSDRFFAERPEGSVSTLKIQRTQQEDSAVYLCASSLSSTGGSGANVLTFGAGSRLTVL.

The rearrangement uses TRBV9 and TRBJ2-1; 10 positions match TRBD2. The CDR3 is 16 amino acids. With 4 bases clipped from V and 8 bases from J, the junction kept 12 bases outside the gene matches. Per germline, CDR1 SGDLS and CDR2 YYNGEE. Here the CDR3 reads CASSSGGTSEVHEQFF. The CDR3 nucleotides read TGTGCCAGCAGCTCCGGAGGGACTAGCGAGGTCCATGAGCAGTTCTTC.

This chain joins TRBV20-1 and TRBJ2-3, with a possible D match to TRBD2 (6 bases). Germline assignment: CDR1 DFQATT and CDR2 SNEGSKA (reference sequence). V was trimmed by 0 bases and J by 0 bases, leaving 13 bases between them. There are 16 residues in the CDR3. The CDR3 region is CSARDPRGTSTDTQYF. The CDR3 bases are TGCAGTGCTAGAGACCCTCGCGGGACTAGCACAGATACGCAGTATTTT.

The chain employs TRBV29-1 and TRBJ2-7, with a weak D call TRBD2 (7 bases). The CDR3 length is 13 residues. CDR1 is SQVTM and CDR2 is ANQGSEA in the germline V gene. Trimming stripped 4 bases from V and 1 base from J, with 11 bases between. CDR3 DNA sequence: TGCAGCGTTGGGGGGGGCGCTTCCTACGAGCAGTACTTC. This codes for CSVGGGASYEQYF.

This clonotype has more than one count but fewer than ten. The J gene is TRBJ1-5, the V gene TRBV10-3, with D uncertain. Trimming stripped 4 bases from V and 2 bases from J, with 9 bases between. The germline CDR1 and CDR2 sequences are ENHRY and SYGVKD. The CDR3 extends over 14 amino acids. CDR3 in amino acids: CAISVSQGNQPQHF. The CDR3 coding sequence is TGTGCCATCAGTGTGTCCCAGGGCAATCAGCCCCAGCATTTT.

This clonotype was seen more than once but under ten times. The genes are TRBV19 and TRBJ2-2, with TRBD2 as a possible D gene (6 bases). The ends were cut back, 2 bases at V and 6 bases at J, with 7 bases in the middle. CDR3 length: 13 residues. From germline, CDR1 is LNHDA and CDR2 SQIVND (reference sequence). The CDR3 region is CASSITGAGELFF. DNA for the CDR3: TGTGCCAGTAGTATAACGGGGGCCGGGGAGCTGTTTTTT.